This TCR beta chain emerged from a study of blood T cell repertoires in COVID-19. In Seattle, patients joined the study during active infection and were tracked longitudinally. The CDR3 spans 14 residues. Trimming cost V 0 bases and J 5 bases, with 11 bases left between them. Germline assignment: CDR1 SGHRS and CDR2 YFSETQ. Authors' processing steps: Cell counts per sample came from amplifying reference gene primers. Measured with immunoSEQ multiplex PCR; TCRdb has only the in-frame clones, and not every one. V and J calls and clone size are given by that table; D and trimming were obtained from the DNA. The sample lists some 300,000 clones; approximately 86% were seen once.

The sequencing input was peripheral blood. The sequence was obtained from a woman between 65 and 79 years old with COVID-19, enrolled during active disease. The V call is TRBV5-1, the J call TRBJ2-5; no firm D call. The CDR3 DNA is TGCGCCAGCAGCTTGGCAGATTCTTCGGAGACCCAGTACTTC. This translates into CASSLADSSETQYF.